This entry describes one T cell receptor (beta chain). The CDR3 contains 15 residues. Trimming left V 3 bases short and J 1 base short, with 12 bases between. CDR1 KGHSH and CDR2 LQKENI come from the germline V gene. The data were taken from a study of T cell changes during pregnancy in multiple sclerosis. TCRdb's table, derived via immunoSEQ multiplex PCR, lists solely in-frame clones and lacks some. This sample has 85,000 to 100,000 clones, with over 80% found just once. Source: peripheral blood, taken in the first trimester of pregnancy. This sequence was found in a female donor with multiple sclerosis, enrolled in a pregnancy study. V and J are TRBV18 and TRBJ1-2, with D hard to call. CDR3 nucleotide sequence: TGTGCCAGCTCACCCCTCGACTGGAATAACTATGGCTACACCTTC. Translation: CASSPLDWNNYGYTF. Filled out from reference TRBV18 and TRBJ1-2, the complete variable domain reads NAGVMQNPRHLVRRRGQEARLRCSPMKGHSHVYWYRQLPEEGLKFMVYLQKENIIDESGMPKERFSAEFPKEGPSILRIQQVVRGDSAAYFCASSPLDWNNYGYTFGSGTRLTVV.